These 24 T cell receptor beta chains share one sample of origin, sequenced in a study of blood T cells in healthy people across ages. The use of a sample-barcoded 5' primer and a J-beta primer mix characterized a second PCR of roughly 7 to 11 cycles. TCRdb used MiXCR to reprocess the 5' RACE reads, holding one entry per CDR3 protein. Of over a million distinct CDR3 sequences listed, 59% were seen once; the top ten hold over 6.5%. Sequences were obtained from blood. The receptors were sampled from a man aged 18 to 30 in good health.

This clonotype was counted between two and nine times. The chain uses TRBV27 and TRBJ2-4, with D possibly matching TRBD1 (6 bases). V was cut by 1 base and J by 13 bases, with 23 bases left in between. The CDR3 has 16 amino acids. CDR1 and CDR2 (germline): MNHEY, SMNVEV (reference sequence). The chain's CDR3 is CASSLLGAGPPGEQYF. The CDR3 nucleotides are TGTGCCAGCAGTTTATTGGGGGCAGGACCACCAGGGGAGCAGTACTTC.

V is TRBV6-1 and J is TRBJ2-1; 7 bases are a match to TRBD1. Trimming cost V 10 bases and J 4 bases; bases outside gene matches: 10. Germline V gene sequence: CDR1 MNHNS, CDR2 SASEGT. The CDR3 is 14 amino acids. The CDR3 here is CAITRWDSYNEQFF. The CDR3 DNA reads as TGTGCCATCACGAGGTGGGACAGTTACAATGAGCAGTTCTTC.

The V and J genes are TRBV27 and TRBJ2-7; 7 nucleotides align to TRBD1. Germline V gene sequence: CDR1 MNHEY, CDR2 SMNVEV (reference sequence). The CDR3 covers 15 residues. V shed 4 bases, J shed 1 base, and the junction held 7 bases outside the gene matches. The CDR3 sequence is CASSWYRGDSYEQYF. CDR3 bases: TGTGCCAGCAGTTGGTACAGGGGTGATTCCTACGAGCAGTACTTC.

CDR3 in amino acids: CASLSLREETQYF. DNA for the CDR3: TGTGCCAGTCTCAGCCTCAGGGAAGAGACCCAGTACTTC. The V gene is TRBV27, the J gene TRBJ2-5; TRBD1 is a possible D gene (5 bases). The germline V gene has CDR1 MNHEY and CDR2 SMNVEV (reference sequence). The CDR3 contains 13 residues. V was cut by 9 bases and J by 3 bases, with 14 bases left in between.

This CDR3 is CSVSITGTDTQYF. The DNA for the CDR3 is TGCAGCGTTTCAATAACTGGCACAGATACGCAGTATTTT. The chain has TRBV29-1 and TRBJ2-3; D remains unclear. Per germline, CDR1 SQVTM and CDR2 ANQGSEA. Trimming took 5 bases from V and 1 from J, leaving 10 bases between them. The CDR3 consists of 13 residues.

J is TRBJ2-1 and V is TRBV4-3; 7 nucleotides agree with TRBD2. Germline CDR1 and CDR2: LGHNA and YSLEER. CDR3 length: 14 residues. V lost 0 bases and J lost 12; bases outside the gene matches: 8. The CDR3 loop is CASSQDWGGTGQFF. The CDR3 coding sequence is TGCGCCAGCAGCCAAGATTGGGGAGGGACCGGGCAGTTCTTC.

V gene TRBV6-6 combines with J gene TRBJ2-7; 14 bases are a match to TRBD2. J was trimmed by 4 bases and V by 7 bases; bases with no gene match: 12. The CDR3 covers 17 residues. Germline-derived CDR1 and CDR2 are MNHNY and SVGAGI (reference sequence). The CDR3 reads CASMSGGLAGARYEQYF. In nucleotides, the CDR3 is TGTGCCAGCATGTCAGGGGGACTAGCGGGAGCAAGGTACGAGCAGTACTTC.

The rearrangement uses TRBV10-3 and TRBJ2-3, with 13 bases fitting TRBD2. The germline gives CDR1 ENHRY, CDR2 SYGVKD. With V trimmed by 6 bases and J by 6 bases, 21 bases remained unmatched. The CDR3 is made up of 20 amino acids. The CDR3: CAIRGTSGDFPRVSADTQYF. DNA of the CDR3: TGTGCCATCAGGGGGACTAGCGGGGATTTCCCGAGGGTTTCGGCGGATACGCAGTATTTT.

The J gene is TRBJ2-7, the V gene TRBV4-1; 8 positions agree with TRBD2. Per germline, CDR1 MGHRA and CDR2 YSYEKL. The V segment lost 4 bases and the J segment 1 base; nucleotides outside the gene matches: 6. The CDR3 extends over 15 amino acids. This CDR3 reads CASSRTVAGSYEQYF. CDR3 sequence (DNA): TGCGCCAGCAGCCGAACTGTAGCGGGGTCCTACGAGCAGTACTTC.

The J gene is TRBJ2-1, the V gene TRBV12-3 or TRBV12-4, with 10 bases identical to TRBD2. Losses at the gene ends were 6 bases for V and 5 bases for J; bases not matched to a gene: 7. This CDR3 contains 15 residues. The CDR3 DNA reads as TGTGCCAGCAGAATCATAGGACTAGCGGACAATGAGCAGTTCTTC. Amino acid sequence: CASRIIGLADNEQFF.

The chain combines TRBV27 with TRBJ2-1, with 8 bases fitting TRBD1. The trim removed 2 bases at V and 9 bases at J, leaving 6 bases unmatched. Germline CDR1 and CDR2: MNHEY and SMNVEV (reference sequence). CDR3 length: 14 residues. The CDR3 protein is CASSLGAGGIEQFF. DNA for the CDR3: TGTGCCAGCAGTTTAGGGGCAGGGGGCATTGAGCAGTTCTTC.

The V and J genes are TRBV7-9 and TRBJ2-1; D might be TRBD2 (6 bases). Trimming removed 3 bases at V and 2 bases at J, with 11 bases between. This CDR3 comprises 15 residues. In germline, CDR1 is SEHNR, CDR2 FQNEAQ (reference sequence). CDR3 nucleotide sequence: TGTGCCAGCAGCTTGCGGGAAAACCCCTACAATGAGCAGTTCTTC. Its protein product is CASSLRENPYNEQFF.

This chain's CDR3 is CASSFRDASGDYTF. CDR3 bases: TGCGCCAGCAGCTTTCGGGACGCCAGTGGAGACTACACCTTC. The rearrangement uses TRBV5-1 and TRBJ1-2; D is possibly TRBD1 (5 bases). V lost 2 bases and J 10 bases, leaving 18 bases between the germline ends. The CDR3 has 14 amino acids. Per the germline V gene, CDR1 is SGHRS and CDR2 is YFSETQ.

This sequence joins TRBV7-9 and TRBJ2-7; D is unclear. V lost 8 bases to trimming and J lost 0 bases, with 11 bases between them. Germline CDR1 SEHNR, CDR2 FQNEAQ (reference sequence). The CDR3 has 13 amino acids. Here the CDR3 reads CASGTMSSYEQYF. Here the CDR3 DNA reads TGTGCCAGCGGCACTATGAGCTCCTACGAGCAGTACTTC.

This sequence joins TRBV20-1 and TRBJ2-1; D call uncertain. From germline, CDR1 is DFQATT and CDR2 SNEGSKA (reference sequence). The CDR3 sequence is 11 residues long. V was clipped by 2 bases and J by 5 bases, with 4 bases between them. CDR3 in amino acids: CSARHNNEQFF. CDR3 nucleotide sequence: TGCAGTGCTAGACACAACAATGAGCAGTTCTTC.

CDR3 region: CASISLIETGLNIQYF. The CDR3 nucleotides are TGTGCCAGCATCTCCTTAATAGAGACAGGGTTAAACATTCAGTACTTC. The chain has TRBV2 and TRBJ2-4, with 7 bases identical to TRBD1. CDR1 is SNHLY and CDR2 is FYNNEI in the germline V gene. V gave up 7 bases and J gave up 6 bases; unmatched junction bases: 15. CDR3 length: 16 amino acids. Full variable domain (rest looked up from reference TRBV2 and TRBJ2-4): EPEVTQTPSHQVTQMGQEVILRCVPISNHLYFYWYRQILGQKVEFLVSFYNNEISEKSEIFDDQFSVERPDGSNFTLKIRSTKLEDSAMYFCASISLIETGLNIQYFGAGTRLSVL.

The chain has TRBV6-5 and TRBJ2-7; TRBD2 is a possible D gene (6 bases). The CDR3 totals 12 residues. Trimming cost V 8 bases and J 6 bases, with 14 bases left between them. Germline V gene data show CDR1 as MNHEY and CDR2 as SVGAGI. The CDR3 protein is CASRKSRGEQYF. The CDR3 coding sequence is TGTGCCAGCCGAAAGTCGCGGGGCGAGCAGTACTTC.

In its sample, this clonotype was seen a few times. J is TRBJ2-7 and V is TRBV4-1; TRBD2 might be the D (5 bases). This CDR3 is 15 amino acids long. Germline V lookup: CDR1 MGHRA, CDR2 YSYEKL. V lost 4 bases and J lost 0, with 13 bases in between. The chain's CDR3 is CASSPRGLSSYEQYF. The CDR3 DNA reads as TGCGCCAGCAGCCCCCGCGGGCTGAGCTCCTACGAGCAGTACTTC.

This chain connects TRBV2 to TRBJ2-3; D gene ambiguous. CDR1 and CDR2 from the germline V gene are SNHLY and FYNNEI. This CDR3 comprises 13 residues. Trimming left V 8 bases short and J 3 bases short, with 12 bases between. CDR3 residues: CASSAVGTDTQYF. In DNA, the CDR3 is TGTGCCAGCTCAGCAGTGGGTACAGATACGCAGTATTTT.

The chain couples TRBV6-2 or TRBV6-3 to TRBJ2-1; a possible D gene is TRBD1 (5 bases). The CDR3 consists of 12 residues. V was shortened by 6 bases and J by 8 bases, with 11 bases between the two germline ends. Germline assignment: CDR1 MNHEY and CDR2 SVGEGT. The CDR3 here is CASSPLGHEQFF. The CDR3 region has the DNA TGTGCCAGCAGCCCACTGGGGCATGAGCAGTTCTTC.

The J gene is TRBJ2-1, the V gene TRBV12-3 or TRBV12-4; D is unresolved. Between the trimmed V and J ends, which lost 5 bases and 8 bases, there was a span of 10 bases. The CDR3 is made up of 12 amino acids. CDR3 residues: CASSRLSDEQFF. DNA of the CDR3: TGTGCCAGCAGTAGGCTGAGCGATGAGCAGTTCTTC.

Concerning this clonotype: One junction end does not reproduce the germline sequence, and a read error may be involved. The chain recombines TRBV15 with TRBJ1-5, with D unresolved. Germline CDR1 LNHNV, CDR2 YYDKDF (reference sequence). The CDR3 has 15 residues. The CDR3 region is CATGSDVDSNQPQHF. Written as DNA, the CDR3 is TGTGCCACCGGCAGTGACGTAGATAGCAATCAGCCCCAGCATTTT.

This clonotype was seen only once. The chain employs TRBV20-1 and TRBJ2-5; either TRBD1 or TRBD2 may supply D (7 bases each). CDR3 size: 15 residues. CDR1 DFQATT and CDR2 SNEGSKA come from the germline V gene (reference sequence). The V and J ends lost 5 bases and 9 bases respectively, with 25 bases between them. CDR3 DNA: TGCAGTGCTCGTGCCTGGGACAGCGGGACCGTGGCCCAGTACTTC. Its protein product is CSARAWDSGTVAQYF.

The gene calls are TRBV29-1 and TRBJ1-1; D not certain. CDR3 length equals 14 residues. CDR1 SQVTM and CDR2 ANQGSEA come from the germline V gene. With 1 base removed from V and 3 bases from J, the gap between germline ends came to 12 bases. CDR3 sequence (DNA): TGCAGCGTTGAAGGTATGAGGCTGCACACTGAAGCTTTCTTT. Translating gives CSVEGMRLHTEAFF. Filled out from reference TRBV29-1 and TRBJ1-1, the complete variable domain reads SAVISQKPSRDICQRGTSLTIQCQVDSQVTMMFWYRQQPGQSLTLIATANQGSEATYESGFVIDKFPISRPNLTFSTLTVSNMSPEDSSIYLCSVEGMRLHTEAFFGQGTRLTVV.